This TCR beta chain was captured by sequencing in a study of cytomegalovirus exposure and HLA in healthy donors. Overall study findings and caveats: In a later analysis, TCR beta V- and J-gene trimming showed a link to a missense DCLRE1C variant.

Concerning this clone: Its antigen is currently unknown.

Each donor was healthy, and each was a bone marrow donor. 13 Jbeta primers and 60 Vbeta primers were used for the PCR. Sequencing was performed with immunoSEQ multiplex PCR; in TCRdb, only in-frame clones are kept and a portion is missing. This table has 120,000 or so clones, about 71% appearing once. V was pared by 1 base and J by 7 bases, with 8 bases of the junction left unmatched. This CDR3 comprises 17 residues. Germline loops: CDR1 SGHTA, CDR2 FQGNSA. Sequencing was performed on PBMCs. The receptor was isolated from a woman aged 45 to 65 in good health and CMV-seronegative. The chain uses TRBV7-2 and TRBJ2-3, with 13 nucleotides matching TRBD2. CDR3 in amino acids: CASSLVGLAGASYTQYF. The CDR3 coding sequence is TGTGCCAGCAGCTTAGTAGGACTAGCGGGAGCCTCATATACGCAGTATTTT.